What follows describes a single TCR beta chain. Antigen specificity is unknown. This sample is part of a study of cytomegalovirus exposure and HLA in healthy donors. General study points: Donors were assumed by presence/absence analyses to have roughly uniform sequencing depth. TCR beta sequences reportedly predicted the HLA-A and HLA-B alleles of most subjects accurately. Later on, an analysis tied about 17,000 TCR beta sequences to HLA alleles at 0.05 false discovery rate.

In the PCR, 60 Vbeta and 13 Jbeta primers were used. TCRdb's copy holds only in-frame clones and misses some; the assay was immunoSEQ multiplex PCR. This sample's table reports 87,000 or so clones. V lost 0 bases and J 4 bases, leaving 14 bases between the germline ends. This CDR3 is built from 15 residues. The germline V gene has CDR1 SGHRS and CDR2 YFSETQ. Whereas donors were nominally healthy upon sampling, unrecorded immune exposures were probable. The chain employs TRBV5-1 and TRBJ2-7; TRBD2 might be the D (5 bases). The sequenced material came from PBMCs. The receptor was derived from a man aged 50 to 60 in good health and CMV-seropositive. The CDR3 DNA follows: TGCGCCAGCAGCTTGGAGTTAGTAGCGACGTACGAGCAGTACTTC. It translates to CASSLELVATYEQYF. The full variable domain, in which reference TRBV5-1 and TRBJ2-7 provide the parts outside the CDR3, is KAGVTQTPRYLIKTRGQQVTLSCSPISGHRSVSWYQQTPGQGLQFLFEYFSETQRNKGNFPGRFSGRQFSNSRSEMNVSTLELGDSALYLCASSLELVATYEQYFGPGTRLTVT.